This TCR beta chain was documented in a study of cytomegalovirus exposure and HLA in healthy donors. Study-wide findings and caveats: The study listed approximately 160 cytomegalovirus-associated TCR beta chains. Within the 90 to 150 validation repertoires, first-cohort TCR clusters tended to co-occur, according to a later analysis. Three CMV-associated chains proved CMV antigen-specific in vitro.

This clone was counted only a few times. Its antigen is still unknown. The CDR3 is made up of 14 amino acids. Germline V lookup: CDR1 WNHNN, CDR2 SYGVQD (reference sequence). V dropped 7 bases and J dropped 0 bases, with 12 bases sitting between them. The donors were part of the validation cohort of 100 to 150 subjects. That cohort was separate from the first cohort, which comprised 500 to 850 subjects. The method was immunoSEQ multiplex PCR; TCRdb's version includes in-frame clones alone and lacks a portion of them. Of 100,000 to 150,000 clones in the sample, approximately 90% were seen once. Sequenced material: PBMCs. This receptor was identified in a woman between 18 and 29 years old in good health and CMV-seronegative. The J gene is TRBJ1-1, the V gene TRBV10-1; possibly TRBD1 for D (6 bases). The chain's CDR3 is CASKGDLMNTEAFF. In DNA, the CDR3 is TGCGCCAGCAAGGGGGACCTTATGAACACTGAAGCTTTCTTT.